What follows are 27 T cell receptor beta chains derived from one specimen sequenced in a study of technical replicates of blood from several donors. The assay was immunoSEQ multiplex PCR, and TCRdb's table has in-frame clones only and misses some. The table includes about 83,000 clones, 92% detected once. The specimen sequenced was T cells isolated from PBMCs. Source of these receptors: a human donor in good health.

This chain connects TRBV5-8 to TRBJ2-3; possibly TRBD2 for D (5 bases). Germline V lookup: CDR1 SGHTS, CDR2 YDEGEE. CDR3 length equals 16 residues. V lost 0 bases and J 2 bases, leaving 13 bases between the germline ends. Here the CDR3 DNA reads TGTGCCAGCAGCTTGGCGGGATTCCTTTTCACAGATACGCAGTATTTT. This gives the protein CASSLAGFLFTDTQYF.

The chain uses TRBV2 and TRBJ2-7; 7 nucleotides line up with TRBD1. From germline, CDR1 is SNHLY and CDR2 FYNNEI. The CDR3 length is 14 residues. V was clipped by 3 bases and J by 6 bases; unmatched bases: 8. DNA for the CDR3: TGTGCCAGCAGTGATGGACAGGCTGCACTCGAGCAGTACTTC. It is translated as CASSDGQAALEQYF. The full variable domain, completed using reference TRBV2 and TRBJ2-7, is EPEVTQTPSHQVTQMGQEVILRCVPISNHLYFYWYRQILGQKVEFLVSFYNNEISEKSEIFDDQFSVERPDGSNFTLKIRSTKLEDSAMYFCASSDGQAALEQYFGPGTRLTVT.

The genes are TRBV5-1 and TRBJ1-3; D is ambiguous. This CDR3 is 15 amino acids long. Deletions cut 4 bases from V and 3 bases from J, with 14 bases between. CDR1 is SGHRS, CDR2 YFSETQ, per germline. The CDR3 DNA is TGCGCCAGCAGCGAGGCATCACAAAGTGGAAACACCATATATTTT. Amino acid sequence: CASSEASQSGNTIYF.

V and J are TRBV2 and TRBJ2-1, with D possibly matching TRBD2 (5 bases). This CDR3 has 15 residues. V lost 4 bases to trimming and J lost 0 bases, with 10 bases between them. Germline CDR1 SNHLY, CDR2 FYNNEI. CDR3 in amino acids: CASSAEVSSYNEQFF. CDR3 DNA sequence: TGTGCCAGCAGTGCGGAGGTAAGCTCCTACAATGAGCAGTTCTTC.

V and J are TRBV2 and TRBJ2-3, with 15 bases matching TRBD2. J lost 4 bases, V lost 7 bases, and 3 bases had no gene match. Germline assignment: CDR1 SNHLY and CDR2 FYNNEI. The CDR3 runs 15 residues. The CDR3 nucleotides read TGTGCCAGCACCAGGACTAGCGGGGGGGCAGATACGCAGTATTTT. Its protein product is CASTRTSGGADTQYF.

The CDR3 DNA is TGTGCCAGTACCCGATTACCAGGGTCTTACACTGAAGCTTTCTTT. It yields the protein CASTRLPGSYTEAFF. This rearrangement joins TRBV19 to TRBJ1-1; D is perhaps TRBD1 (5 bases). The V end lost 7 bases, the J end lost 3 bases, and 18 bases lay between the germline ends. Germline lookup yields CDR1 LNHDA and CDR2 SQIVND (reference sequence). This CDR3 is 15 amino acids long.

V usage is TRBV4-1 and J usage is TRBJ1-2; D unclear. From germline, CDR1 is MGHRA and CDR2 YSYEKL. This CDR3 contains 15 residues. V dropped 1 base and J dropped 0 bases, with 9 bases sitting between them. The CDR3 DNA reads TGCGCCAGCAGCCAAGTCCCCGGGGCTAACTATGGCTACACCTTC. It is translated as CASSQVPGANYGYTF.

This chain joins TRBV19 and TRBJ2-5; tentatively, D is TRBD1 (5 bases). The CDR3 runs 15 residues. Deletions cut 5 bases from V and 5 bases from J, with 18 bases between. Per the germline V gene, CDR1 is LNHDA and CDR2 is SQIVND (reference sequence). The DNA of the CDR3 is TGTGCCAGTAGTGGTCGGGCCAGGGAATGGGAGACCCAGTACTTC. It is translated as CASSGRAREWETQYF.

The V call is TRBV7-2, the J call TRBJ1-5, with D uncertain. This CDR3 contains 14 residues. Trimming removed 3 bases at V and 5 bases at J, with 11 bases between. Looked up from germline, CDR1 is SGHTA and CDR2 is FQGNSA. CDR3 in amino acids: CASSLPRNDQPQHF. CDR3 bases: TGTGCCAGCAGCTTGCCCAGAAATGATCAGCCCCAGCATTTT. Complete variable domain (other parts from reference TRBV7-2 and TRBJ1-5): GAGVSQSPSNKVTEKGKDVELRCDPISGHTALYWYRQSLGQGLEFLIYFQGNSAPDKSGLPSDRFSAERTGGSVSTLTIQRTQQEDSAVYLCASSLPRNDQPQHFGDGTRLSIL.

This rearrangement joins TRBV28 to TRBJ2-2; 7 bases are a match to TRBD1. The CDR3 extends over 14 amino acids. CDR1 and CDR2 from the germline V gene are MDHEN and SYDVKM. The V gene end was trimmed by 5 bases and the J gene end by 4 bases; junction bases not matched to a gene: 4. CDR3 DNA sequence: TGTGCCAGCAGTCTGACAGGGACCACCGGGGAGCTGTTTTTT. This encodes CASSLTGTTGELFF.

The chain is built from TRBV10-1 and TRBJ2-3; D is possibly TRBD1 (5 bases). From germline, CDR1 is WNHNN and CDR2 SYGVQD (reference sequence). The CDR3 length is 12 residues. V gave up 6 bases and J gave up 6 bases, with 10 bases separating them. CDR3 loop: CASSRQTDTQYF. The DNA for the CDR3 is TGCGCCAGCAGCCGACAGACGGATACGCAGTATTTT.

The rearrangement links TRBV28 to TRBJ1-1; D remains unclear. CDR3 length: 15 amino acids. Per germline, CDR1 MDHEN and CDR2 SYDVKM. V was cut by 3 bases and J by 4 bases, with 15 bases left in between. CDR3 nucleotides: TGTGCCAGCAGTTTCCAACTCGGAGGTCCCACTGAAGCTTTCTTT. Residues: CASSFQLGGPTEAFF.

As DNA, the CDR3 is TGCGCCAGCAGCCAAGTTAGGGGGAAAAGCAATCAGCCCCAGCATTTT. Translation: CASSQVRGKSNQPQHF. The chain has TRBV4-1 and TRBJ1-5; D perhaps matches TRBD1 (6 bases). CDR3 length: 16 amino acids. Germline values: CDR1 MGHRA, CDR2 YSYEKL. Trimming shortened V by 1 base and J by 1 base, and 11 bases separated the two germline ends.

This clone occurred once. V and J are TRBV2 and TRBJ2-7; no definite D call. The CDR3 loop spans 15 amino acids. Germline CDR1 SNHLY, CDR2 FYNNEI. Trimming removed 1 base from V and 6 bases from J, with 16 bases in between. The CDR3: CASSEGHAVNVEQYF. The CDR3 region has the DNA TGTGCCAGCAGTGAAGGCCACGCGGTTAATGTCGAGCAGTACTTC. The variable domain in full, completed from reference TRBV2 and TRBJ2-7, reads EPEVTQTPSHQVTQMGQEVILRCVPISNHLYFYWYRQILGQKVEFLVSFYNNEISEKSEIFDDQFSVERPDGSNFTLKIRSTKLEDSAMYFCASSEGHAVNVEQYFGPGTRLTVT.

The chain has TRBV4-1 and TRBJ1-4; D is ambiguous. The germline V gene encodes CDR1 MGHRA and CDR2 YSYEKL. V lost 2 bases and J lost 3, with 10 bases in between. The CDR3 length is 15 residues. Written as DNA, the CDR3 is TGCGCCAGCAGCCAAAGAGGATCGGCTAATGAAAAACTGTTTTTT. Protein sequence: CASSQRGSANEKLFF.

This clone came up once. The rearrangement links TRBV13 to TRBJ1-1; D may be TRBD1 (5 bases). CDR1 is PRHDT and CDR2 is FYEKMQ in the germline V gene (reference sequence). Between the trimmed V and J ends, which lost 3 bases and 5 bases, there was a span of 10 bases. The CDR3 runs 13 residues. CDR3 sequence reads: CASSLEGRTEAFF. The CDR3 DNA is TGTGCCAGCAGCTTGGAGGGGCGAACTGAAGCTTTCTTT. Full variable domain (rest looked up from reference TRBV13 and TRBJ1-1): AAGVIQSPRHLIKEKRETATLKCYPIPRHDTVYWYQQGPGQDPQFLISFYEKMQSDKGSIPDRFSAQQFSDYHSELNMSSLELGDSALYFCASSLEGRTEAFFGQGTRLTVV.

This clone appeared once. V usage is TRBV5-4 and J usage is TRBJ2-7; 13 bases line up with TRBD2. Germline V CDR1 and CDR2: SGHNT, YYREEE (reference sequence). Losses at the gene ends were 4 bases for V and 5 bases for J; bases not matched to a gene: 6. CDR3 length: 15 residues. CDR3 bases: TGTGCCAGCAGCATACTAGCGGGGGGGCCTAACGAGCAGTACTTC. Amino acids: CASSILAGGPNEQYF.

The rearrangement uses TRBV7-9 and TRBJ2-7, with 10 bases that match TRBD1. CDR3 size: 15 residues. V was pared by 1 base and J by 1 base, with 1 base of the junction left unmatched. CDR1 is SEHNR and CDR2 is FQNEAQ in the germline V gene (reference sequence). CDR3 bases: TGTGCCAGCAGCTTAGGGACAGGGGGTTCCTACGAGCAGTACTTC. Translation gives CASSLGTGGSYEQYF.

This sequence joins TRBV11-2 and TRBJ2-7; 7 bases match TRBD1. Germline V gives CDR1 SGHAT, CDR2 FQNNGV. J was trimmed by 1 base and V by 5 bases; bases with no gene match: 8. The CDR3 sequence is 15 residues long. The CDR3 sequence is CASSTRQGLSYEQYF. Here the CDR3 DNA reads TGTGCCAGCAGCACCCGACAGGGCCTTTCCTACGAGCAGTACTTC.

The CDR3 DNA follows: TGTGCCAGCACCATCGGACTAGCGGGGAGGAACAATGAGCAGTTCTTC. Translating it yields CASTIGLAGRNNEQFF. This sequence joins TRBV28 and TRBJ2-1, with 12 bases matching TRBD2. The CDR3 is 16 amino acids. J lost 5 bases, V lost 7 bases, and 9 bases had no gene match. CDR1 and CDR2 (germline): MDHEN, SYDVKM.

This rearrangement joins TRBV7-2 to TRBJ2-1; 11 bases align to TRBD2. The trim removed 8 bases at V and 2 bases at J, leaving 14 bases unmatched. This CDR3 spans 18 amino acids. The germline CDR1 and CDR2 sequences are SGHTA and FQGNSA. The chain's CDR3 is CASGISGGATYPYNEQFF. The CDR3 DNA sequence: TGTGCCAGCGGAATTAGCGGGGGGGCGACGTACCCCTACAATGAGCAGTTCTTC.

The gene calls are TRBV6-5 and TRBJ2-5, with 8 nucleotides matching TRBD2. The CDR3 runs 14 residues. Germline V gives CDR1 MNHEY, CDR2 SVGAGI. The ends lost 6 bases at V and 1 base at J; junction bases unmatched: 4. CDR3 in amino acids: CASRASGLQETQYF. In DNA form, the CDR3 reads TGTGCCAGCAGGGCTAGCGGGCTCCAAGAGACCCAGTACTTC.

The DNA for the CDR3 is TGTGCCAGCTCACCCCGGCGGGGTGAAGTCGCGGAAGAGACCCAGTACTTC. It codes for CASSPRRGEVAEETQYF. The chain uses TRBV18 and TRBJ2-5, with D possibly being TRBD2 (6 bases). V lost 3 bases and J 3 bases, leaving 20 bases between the germline ends. The CDR3 consists of 17 residues. From germline, CDR1 is KGHSH and CDR2 LQKENI.

This clone is a singleton in its sample. The chain recombines TRBV5-1 with TRBJ2-7; 9 nucleotides match TRBD1. With 1 base clipped from V and 5 bases from J, the junction kept 1 base outside the gene matches. The germline V gene has CDR1 SGHRS and CDR2 YFSETQ. This CDR3 has 13 residues. The CDR3 nucleotides read TGCGCCAGCAGCTTGACAGGGGGCGACGAGCAGTACTTC. Translating gives CASSLTGGDEQYF.

The chain couples TRBV5-5 to TRBJ2-2; D not resolved. The V gene's germline CDR1 is SGHKS and CDR2 YYEKEE (reference sequence). The V gene lost 4 bases and the J gene lost 2 bases, with 6 bases spanning the gap. The CDR3 loop spans 13 amino acids. CDR3 nucleotide sequence: TGTGCCAGCAGCCCATTCAACACCGGGGAGCTGTTTTTT. Its translation is CASSPFNTGELFF.

V and J are TRBV30 and TRBJ2-7, with D possibly being TRBD2 (6 bases). Germline CDR1 GTSNPN, CDR2 SVGIG (reference sequence). This CDR3 contains 11 residues. The CDR3 region is CAGDSNYEQYF. The CDR3, as DNA: TGTGCGGGGGACTCTAACTACGAGCAGTACTTC.

The chain has TRBV25-1 and TRBJ2-5; 7 bases are a match to TRBD1. CDR1 and CDR2 (germline): MGHDK, SYGVNS. The CDR3 sequence is 15 residues long. J gave up 1 base and V 3 bases, and 5 bases lay outside the gene matches. The chain's CDR3 is CASSDWTGPQETQYF. In DNA, the CDR3 is TGTGCCAGCAGTGATTGGACAGGCCCCCAAGAGACCCAGTACTTC.